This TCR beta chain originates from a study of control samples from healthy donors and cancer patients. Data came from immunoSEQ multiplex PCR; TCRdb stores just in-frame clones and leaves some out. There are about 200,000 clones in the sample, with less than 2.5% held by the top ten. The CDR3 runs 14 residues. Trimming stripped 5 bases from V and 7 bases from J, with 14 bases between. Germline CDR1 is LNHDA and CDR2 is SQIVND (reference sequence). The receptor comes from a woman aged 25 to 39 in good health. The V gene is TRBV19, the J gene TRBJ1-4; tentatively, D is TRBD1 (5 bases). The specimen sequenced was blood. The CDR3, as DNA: TGTGCCAGTAGTCCGCTTGGGGACGCTGAAAAACTGTTTTTT. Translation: CASSPLGDAEKLFF.